This TCR beta chain emerged from a study of memory CD4+ T cells and cytomegalovirus serostatus. Remarks on this clone: Its antigen is undetermined.

This CDR3 comprises 13 residues. Trimming cost V 4 bases and J 0 bases, with 7 bases left between them. The germline CDR1 and CDR2 sequences are SGHRS and YFSETQ. Authors' analysis steps: Out-of-frame sequences were removed, leaving a few million distinct TCRbeta sequences. Some clones are missing from TCRdb's copy, which holds only in-frame ones; the method was immunoSEQ multiplex PCR. V and J calls and clone size are given by that table; D and trimming were obtained from the DNA. The sample has 61,000 or so clones; about 78% are singletons. Whole-study results and caveats: CD4+ memory repertoires contained about 40% of the roughly 160 reported CMV TCRbeta sequences. A US-trained random forest predicted CMV serostatus with median AUC around 0.91.

The sort gate was single viable CD3+CD4+CD8-CD45RO+ cells for memory CD4+ T cells. Sequencing was carried out using memory CD4+ T cells from blood. The V call is TRBV5-1, the J call TRBJ1-1, with a tentative D call TRBD1 (6 bases). The TCR originated in an adult in good health and CMV-seronegative. Some clones in this sample may be carry-over from other donors' samples. CDR3 residues: CASSDRMNTEAFF. CDR3 in DNA: TGCGCCAGCAGCGACAGGATGAACACTGAAGCTTTCTTT.